This T cell receptor (beta chain) was recorded in a study of blood T cell repertoires in COVID-19. Produced via immunoSEQ multiplex PCR; TCRdb's table is partial and in-frame only. The sample includes 350,000 to 450,000 clones, 90% to 95% seen only once; the top ten take about 0.9%. Sample: PBMCs or T cells enriched from blood (not recorded which). The clonotype originates from a woman in her thirties or forties who had been exposed to COVID-19.

DNA for the CDR3: TGTGCCAGTAGTACCCCTCTTGGGAGCGGGCAGAACACCGGGGAGCTGTTTTTT. It codes for CASSTPLGSGQNTGELFF. This rearrangement joins TRBV19 to TRBJ2-2, with a tentative D call TRBD2 (6 bases). The CDR3 is 18 residues long. From germline, CDR1 is LNHDA and CDR2 SQIVND (reference sequence). Trimming removed 4 bases at V and 1 base at J, with 19 bases between.